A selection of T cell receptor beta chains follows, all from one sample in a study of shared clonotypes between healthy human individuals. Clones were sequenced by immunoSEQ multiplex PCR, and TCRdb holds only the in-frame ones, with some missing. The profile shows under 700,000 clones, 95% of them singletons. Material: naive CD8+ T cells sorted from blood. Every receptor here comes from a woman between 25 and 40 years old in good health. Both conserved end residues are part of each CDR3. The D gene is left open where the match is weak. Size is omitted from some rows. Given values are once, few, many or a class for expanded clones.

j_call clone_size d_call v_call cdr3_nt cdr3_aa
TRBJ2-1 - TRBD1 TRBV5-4 TGTGCCAGCAGCCCCGGGACAGGGTGGTTCTTC CASSPGTGWFF
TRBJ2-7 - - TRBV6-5 TGTGCCAGCAGTTACTCATCGGGTCCCTACGAGCAGTACTTC CASSYSSGPYEQYF
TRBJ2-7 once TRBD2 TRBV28 TGTGCCAAGCTTTCTCTAGCGGGACCCTGGTACGAGCAGTACTTC CAKLSLAGPWYEQYF
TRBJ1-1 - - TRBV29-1 TGCAGCGTTTGCCCCCAGCGGCGGGATGCTTTCTTT CSVCPQRRDAFF
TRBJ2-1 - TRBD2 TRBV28 TGTGCCAGCAGTTCGCCGGGACTAGCGGGTCTCTCCTACAATGAGCAGTTCTTC CASSSPGLAGLSYNEQFF
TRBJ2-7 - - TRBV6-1 TGTGCCAGCAGTGCTAACCTATTCGGCACGGCGGACGAGCAGTACTTC CASSANLFGTADEQYF
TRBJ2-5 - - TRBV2 TGTGCCAGCAGCGCAGGGTTGGAGACCCAGTACTTC CASSAGLETQYF
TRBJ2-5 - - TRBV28 TGTGCCAGCAGTTTATTAGCCCCGGGGGCCGGCAAGACCCAGTACTTC CASSLLAPGAGKTQYF
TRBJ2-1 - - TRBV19 TGTGCCAGTAGTATCTTCGGGAATGAGCAGTTCTTC CASSIFGNEQFF
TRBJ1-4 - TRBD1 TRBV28 TGTGCCAGCAGTTCCTACGACAGGGTACAGGAGGAATTTGATAATGAAAAACTGTTTTTT CASSSYDRVQEEFDNEKLFF
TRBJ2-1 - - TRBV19 TGTGCCAGTAGTATAGGGACTAACCCCTCCTACAATGAGCAGTTCTTC CASSIGTNPSYNEQFF
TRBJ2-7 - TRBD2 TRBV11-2 TGTGCCAGCAGCGCCGAGCCGGGACTAATAGGCGAGCAGTACTTC CASSAEPGLIGEQYF
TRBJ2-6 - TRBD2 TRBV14 TGTGCCAGCAGCCAAGAAGATCAACTAGCGGCTGGGGCCAACGTCCTGACTTTC CASSQEDQLAAGANVLTF
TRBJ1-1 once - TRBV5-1 TGCGCCAGCAGCTCGGGACAGAACACTGAAGCTTTCTTT CASSSGQNTEAFF
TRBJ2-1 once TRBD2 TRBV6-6 TGTGCCAGCAGCGGGACTAGCTACAATGAGCAGTTCTTC CASSGTSYNEQFF
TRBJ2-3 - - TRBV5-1 TGCGCCAGCAGCCGCATGAATACCGATGCCCGGGATACGCAGTATTTT CASSRMNTDARDTQYF
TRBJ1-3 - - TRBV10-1 TGCGCCAGGGGGCACAGGGTCTCTGGAAACACCATATATTTT CARGHRVSGNTIYF
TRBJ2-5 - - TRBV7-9 TGTGCCAGCAGCCCCCGTACCGCCCTAAGGACCCAGTACTTC CASSPRTALRTQYF
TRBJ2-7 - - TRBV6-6 TGTGCCAGCAGTTACTCGGACGCCTACGAGCAGTACTTC CASSYSDAYEQYF
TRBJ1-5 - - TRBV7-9 TGTGCCAGCAGCCAAGAACTCTACAATCAGCCCCAGCATTTT CASSQELYNQPQHF
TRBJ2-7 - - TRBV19 TGTGCCAGTAGTTTAGGGTACGGATCCTACGAGCAGTACTTC CASSLGYGSYEQYF
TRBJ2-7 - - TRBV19 TGTGCCAGTAGTTTCTCCGGGACATCGGCCTTTCACGAGCAGTACTTC CASSFSGTSAFHEQYF
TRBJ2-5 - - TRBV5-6 TGTGCCAGCAGCTTGGAGGGCGTGGGGACAATGGAGACCCAGTACTTC CASSLEGVGTMETQYF
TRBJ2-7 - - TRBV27 TGTGCCAGCAGTTCTGACACGCTCTCCTACGAGCAGTACTTC CASSSDTLSYEQYF
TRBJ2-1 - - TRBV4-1 TGCGCCAGCAGCCAAGATATGACCCGGCTGTACAATGAGCAGTTCTTC CASSQDMTRLYNEQFF
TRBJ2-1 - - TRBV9 TGTGCCAGCCGCGGCCCGGGTTCTAACAATGAGCAGTTCTTC CASRGPGSNNEQFF
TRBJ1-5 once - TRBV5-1 TGCGCCAGCAGCTTGGAAGCGGATCAGCCCCAGCATTTT CASSLEADQPQHF
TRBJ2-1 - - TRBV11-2 TGTGCCAGCAGCCCATACCTGGGGGAAAGGTTAAATGAGCAGTTCTTC CASSPYLGERLNEQFF
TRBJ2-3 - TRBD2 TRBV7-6 TGTGCCAGCAGCTTATTGGAGGCTAGCGGCACCAAATCAGATACGCAGTATTTT CASSLLEASGTKSDTQYF
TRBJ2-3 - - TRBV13 TGTGCCAGCAGCTTAATGGGAGCAGATACGCAGTATTTT CASSLMGADTQYF
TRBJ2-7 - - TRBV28 TGTGCCAGCTCTTCGGCAGGCTATACGCACGAGCAGTACTTC CASSSAGYTHEQYF
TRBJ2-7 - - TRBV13 TGTGCCAGCAGCTTAGCCCGCGACTACGAGCAGTACTTC CASSLARDYEQYF
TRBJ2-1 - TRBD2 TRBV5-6 TGTGCCAGCAGCTTGTCCCTAGCGGGGTCGAACAATGAGCAGTTCTTC CASSLSLAGSNNEQFF
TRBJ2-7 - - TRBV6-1 TGTGCCAGCAGTGAAGCGCCAATTTCCAGCTACGAGCAGTACTTC CASSEAPISSYEQYF
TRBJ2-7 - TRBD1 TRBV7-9 TGTGCCAGCAGTGGGACAGGGGTCTACGAGCAGTACTTC CASSGTGVYEQYF
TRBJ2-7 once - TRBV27 TGTGCCAGCAGTTTATTGGGACGCGGCTCCTACGAGCAGTACTTC CASSLLGRGSYEQYF
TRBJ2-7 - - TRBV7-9 TGTGCCAGCAGCTTATATCAAGGGAGTAATTACGAGCAGTACTTC CASSLYQGSNYEQYF
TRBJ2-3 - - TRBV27 TGTGCCAGCAGTTTTTCGGCTAACACAGATACGCAGTATTTT CASSFSANTDTQYF
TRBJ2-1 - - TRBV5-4 TGTGCCAGCAGCTTGACTTACAGCTCCTACAATGAGCAGTTCTTC CASSLTYSSYNEQFF
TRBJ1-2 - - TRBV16 TGTGCCAGCAGCCGACCCGGGGACGCCGGGAGGACCAACGGCTACACCTTC CASSRPGDAGRTNGYTF
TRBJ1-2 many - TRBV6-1 TGTGGCTCTCAAGCGCGGGGTATAAATGGCTACACCTTC CGSQARGINGYTF
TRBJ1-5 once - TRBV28 TGTGCCAGCAGTTTCGCGTCAGCCCTTGCGCCCCAGCATTTT CASSFASALAPQHF
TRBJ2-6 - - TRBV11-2 TGTGCCAGCAGCCCCCGCTGGGCAGCTGGGGCCAACGTCCTGACTTTC CASSPRWAAGANVLTF
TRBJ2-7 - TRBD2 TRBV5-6 TGTGCCAGCAGCTTCACCCCCGGGCTAGCGGGAGGGCCTGAATACGAGCAGTACTTC CASSFTPGLAGGPEYEQYF
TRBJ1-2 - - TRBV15 TGTGCCACCAGCAGAGACCTTGGAGGGGCAGGCTACACCTTC CATSRDLGGAGYTF
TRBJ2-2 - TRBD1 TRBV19 TGTGCCAGTAGTGACAGGGCGTTCCGGGAGCTGTTTTTT CASSDRAFRELFF
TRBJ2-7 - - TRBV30 TGTGCCTGGTCTCCAGGGTACGAGCAGTACTTC CAWSPGYEQYF
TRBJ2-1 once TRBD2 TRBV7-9 TGTGCCAGCAGCTTGGGAGGACTAGTGGTTGAGCAGTTCTTC CASSLGGLVVEQFF
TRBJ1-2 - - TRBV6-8 TGTGCCAGCAGCAGGAACTATGGCTACACCTTC CASSRNYGYTF
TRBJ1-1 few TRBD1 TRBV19 TGTGCCAGTAGTCCGGGACAGGGAGGTACTGAAGCTTTCTTT CASSPGQGGTEAFF
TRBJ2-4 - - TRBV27 TGTGCCAGCAGGGTGGGTGCCAAAAACATTCAGTACTTC CASRVGAKNIQYF
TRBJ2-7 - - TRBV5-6 TGTGCCAGCAGCGTAAAGGGCATTTCCTACGAGCAGTACTTC CASSVKGISYEQYF
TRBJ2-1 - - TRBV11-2 TGTGCCAGCAGCCGGGACCTGGACGCCTACAATGAGCAGTTCTTC CASSRDLDAYNEQFF
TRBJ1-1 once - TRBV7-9 TGTGCCAGCAGCCCGGGCGAGGGTATTACTGAAGCTTTCTTT CASSPGEGITEAFF